This is a list of T cell receptor beta chains from one sample in a study of T cells in tuberculosis. Data came from immunoSEQ multiplex PCR; TCRdb stores just in-frame clones and leaves some out. The sample includes 55,000 to 65,000 clones, about 86% of them seen just once. Sequenced sample: CD1b-GMM tetramer-negative cells sorted from PBMCs. Source of these receptors: an adult woman with latent tuberculosis. CDR3s include the opening cysteine and the closing phenylalanine or tryptophan. Each record gives: D gene, J gene, V gene, CDR3 protein. The D gene is left open where the match is weak.

d_call: TRBD1; j_call: TRBJ2-2; v_call: TRBV7-9; cdr3_aa: CASSFGQGQEELFF
d_call: .; j_call: TRBJ2-7; v_call: TRBV7-8; cdr3_aa: CASSKLVSYEQYF
d_call: TRBD1; j_call: TRBJ2-7; v_call: TRBV27; cdr3_aa: CASSSGRGQNEQYF
d_call: TRBD1; j_call: TRBJ2-7; v_call: TRBV6-6; cdr3_aa: CASSYSRDRGLREQYF
d_call: .; j_call: TRBJ2-5; v_call: TRBV5-1; cdr3_aa: CASCPPGETQYF
d_call: TRBD1; j_call: TRBJ1-6; v_call: TRBV9; cdr3_aa: CASSAGQGKNSPLHF
d_call: TRBD2; j_call: TRBJ2-5; v_call: TRBV7-9; cdr3_aa: CASSSRTSLYQETQYF
d_call: .; j_call: TRBJ1-2; v_call: TRBV5-1; cdr3_aa: CASSLDSYGYTF
d_call: TRBD1; j_call: TRBJ2-1; v_call: TRBV14; cdr3_aa: CASSNRGEQFF
d_call: .; j_call: TRBJ2-7; v_call: TRBV6-5; cdr3_aa: CASSRTRAWGEQYF
d_call: TRBD2; j_call: TRBJ2-3; v_call: TRBV28; cdr3_aa: CASSFPQGLAGVRDTQYF
d_call: TRBD2; j_call: TRBJ2-7; v_call: TRBV2; cdr3_aa: CASRAGGGGGYEQYF
d_call: TRBD2; j_call: TRBJ2-4; v_call: TRBV29-1; cdr3_aa: CSVVPQRGGQGYIQYF
d_call: TRBD1; j_call: TRBJ2-7; v_call: TRBV13; cdr3_aa: CASSRGGQGAIEQYF
d_call: .; j_call: TRBJ2-2; v_call: TRBV21-1; cdr3_aa: CASRGTPAGELFF
d_call: .; j_call: TRBJ2-5; v_call: TRBV7-2; cdr3_aa: CASSAPPAGTQYF
d_call: .; j_call: TRBJ2-7; v_call: TRBV7-9; cdr3_aa: CASSLTGLSYEQYF
d_call: .; j_call: TRBJ1-2; v_call: TRBV11-2; cdr3_aa: CASSLAGGAPNYGYTF